These T cell receptor beta chains were read from a single sample in a study of shared clonotypes between healthy human individuals. Sequencing used immunoSEQ multiplex PCR; TCRdb keeps in-frame clones, though not all of them. The sample shows some 2,500,000 clones, 80% to 95% of them seen only once. Sequences were obtained from naive CD4+ T cells from PBMCs. All receptors derive from a man younger than 35 in good health. Some clones in this sample may be carry-over from other donors' samples. Both conserved end residues are part of each CDR3. A D gene is named only where the DNA matches it firmly. For some rows the clone size is stated as once, few or many, or as a class when expanded; others skip it.

>17|TRBD2|TRBJ2-1|TRBV5-1|once
CASSLRLAGVSDNEQFF
TGCGCCAGCAGCTTGAGACTAGCGGGCGTGTCCGACAATGAGCAGTTCTTC
>15|.|TRBJ1-5|TRBV4-1|.
CASSQADSKNQPQHF
TGCGCCAGCAGCCAAGCGGACAGTAAAAATCAGCCCCAGCATTTT
>12|.|TRBJ1-1|TRBV5-1|.
CASSLEGYVAFF
TGCGCCAGCAGCTTGGAGGGGTATGTGGCTTTCTTT
>14|.|TRBJ2-2|TRBV6-5|.
CASSYSGVGGELFF
TGTGCCAGCAGTTACTCGGGGGTGGGCGGGGAGCTGTTTTTT
>15|.|TRBJ1-1|TRBV9|.
CASSYVSQGNTEAFF
TGTGCCAGCAGCTATGTCTCTCAGGGGAACACTGAAGCTTTCTTT
>14|.|TRBJ2-1|TRBV11-2|once
CASSLQSSYNEQFF
TGTGCCAGCAGCTTGCAGAGCTCCTACAATGAGCAGTTCTTC
>16|TRBD1|TRBJ1-6|TRBV18|.
CASSRQGQGLNSPLHF
TGTGCCAGCTCACGACAGGGACAGGGGTTGAATTCACCCCTCCACTTT
>13|TRBD1|TRBJ1-5|TRBV2|.
CASSEDRVQPQHF
TGTGCCAGCAGCGAGGACAGGGTTCAGCCCCAGCATTTT
>19|TRBD2|TRBJ2-2|TRBV27|.
CASSSYSGRSRSDTGELFF
TGTGCCAGCAGTTCGTATAGCGGGAGGTCTCGTTCGGACACCGGGGAGCTGTTTTTT
>14|.|TRBJ2-3|TRBV10-3|.
CAVRPSRGTDTQYF
TGTGCCGTCCGACCCTCCCGCGGCACAGATACGCAGTATTTT
>15|.|TRBJ1-4|TRBV5-1|.
CASSLGGQRNEKLFF
TGCGCCAGCAGCTTGGGCGGACAGAGGAATGAAAAACTGTTTTTT
>15|.|TRBJ2-3|TRBV28|.
CASSPGGGGTDTQYF
TGTGCCAGCAGCCCCGGGGGAGGAGGCACAGATACGCAGTATTTT
>13|.|TRBJ1-1|TRBV2|once
CASNADSDTEAFF
TGTGCCAGCAATGCCGATTCGGACACTGAAGCTTTCTTT
>13|TRBD2|TRBJ2-1|TRBV6-1|.
CASSGFGGNEQFF
TGTGCCAGCAGCGGCTTCGGGGGGAATGAGCAGTTCTTC
>14|TRBD1|TRBJ2-7|TRBV28|.
CASIPRDRVYEQYF
TGTGCCAGCATCCCCCGGGACAGGGTCTACGAGCAGTACTTC
>15|.|TRBJ1-1|TRBV5-1|.
CASTPGGTSHTRAFF
TGCGCCAGCACCCCGGGCGGGACTTCTCATACTAGAGCTTTCTTT
>16|.|TRBJ2-2|TRBV10-1|.
CALGRWGVEETGELFF
TGCGCCCTTGGGAGGTGGGGAGTGGAGGAAACCGGGGAGCTGTTTTTT
>14|.|TRBJ1-6|TRBV28|.
CASSLPRGWSPLHF
TGTGCCAGCAGTCTCCCAAGGGGTTGGTCACCCCTCCACTTT
>13|.|TRBJ1-1|TRBV7-2|.
CASSPPRIPEAFF
TGTGCCAGCAGCCCCCCACGAATCCCTGAAGCTTTCTTT
>12|.|TRBJ2-1|TRBV2|.
CASSESGNEQFF
TGTGCCAGCAGTGAGTCCGGCAATGAGCAGTTCTTC
>17|TRBD1|TRBJ2-1|TRBV5-1|.
CASSDYIRTGSGDEQFF
TGCGCCAGCAGCGACTATATAAGGACAGGGTCAGGCGATGAGCAGTTCTTC
>11|.|TRBJ1-1|TRBV28|.
CASSRNTEAFF
TGTGCCAGCAGCCGTAACACTGAAGCTTTCTTT
>12|.|TRBJ2-7|TRBV6-1|.
CASSARGGEQYF
TGTGCCAGCAGTGCAAGAGGGGGCGAGCAGTACTTC
>12|.|TRBJ2-7|TRBV9|.
CASSPKGYEQYF
TGTGCCAGCAGCCCTAAAGGCTACGAGCAGTACTTC
>17|.|TRBJ1-5|TRBV2|.
CASSEALGRRGNQPQHF
TGTGCCAGCAGTGAAGCGTTGGGGCGGCGGGGCAATCAGCCCCAGCATTTT
>15|TRBD1|TRBJ1-3|TRBV28|.
CASSSGGSVGNTIYF
TGTGCCAGCAGTTCAGGGGGCAGCGTAGGAAACACCATATATTTT
>15|TRBD2|TRBJ2-1|TRBV7-9|.
CASSFPGLALHEQFF
TGTGCCAGCAGCTTTCCGGGACTAGCGTTGCATGAGCAGTTCTTC
>14|.|TRBJ1-5|TRBV28|.
CASSPYSGNQPQHF
TGTGCCAGCAGTCCTTACTCAGGGAACCAGCCCCAGCATTTT
>16|.|TRBJ2-5|TRBV5-6|.
CASSLKLLSSGETQYF
TGTGCCAGCAGTTTAAAGCTTTTAAGCTCAGGAGAGACCCAGTACTTC
>15|TRBD2|TRBJ2-1|TRBV5-4|.
CASSLAGGPNNEQFF
TGTGCCAGCAGCTTGGCGGGAGGGCCCAACAATGAGCAGTTCTTC
>15|.|TRBJ1-5|TRBV6-1|.
CASSEGGRDNQPQHF
TGTGCCAGCAGTGAAGGAGGGAGGGACAATCAGCCCCAGCATTTT
>16|.|TRBJ2-1|TRBV6-4|.
CASSDVGFPRRDEQFF
TGTGCCAGCAGTGACGTAGGGTTCCCAAGACGGGATGAGCAGTTCTTC
>18|TRBD1|TRBJ2-3|TRBV7-2|.
CASSQDRGRVRGTDTQYF
TGTGCCAGCAGCCAAGACAGGGGGCGCGTGCGGGGCACAGATACGCAGTATTTT
>14|TRBD1|TRBJ1-5|TRBV7-2|.
CASSSDRDNQPQHF
TGTGCCAGCAGCTCGGACAGGGATAATCAGCCCCAGCATTTT
>15|.|TRBJ2-3|TRBV6-1|once
CASSLTRLGTDTQYF
TGTGCCAGCAGTCTGACTAGATTGGGCACAGATACGCAGTATTTT
>15|.|TRBJ1-4|TRBV28|.
CASSDLQGTNEKLFF
TGTGCCAGCAGTGACCTACAGGGAACTAATGAAAAACTGTTTTTT
>13|.|TRBJ1-1|TRBV27|.
CASSFREGTEAFF
TGTGCCAGCAGTTTTCGCGAAGGGACTGAAGCTTTCTTT
>14|.|TRBJ1-2|TRBV27|.
CASSLLRSNYGYTF
TGTGCCAGCAGTTTATTGCGGAGTAACTATGGCTACACCTTC